This T cell receptor (beta chain) was found in a study of T cell changes during pregnancy in multiple sclerosis. CDR1 and CDR2 (germline): SGHRS, YFSETQ. The CDR3 consists of 14 residues. Trimming removed 5 bases from V and 4 bases from J, with 13 bases in between. TCRdb's copy holds only in-frame clones and misses some; the assay was immunoSEQ multiplex PCR. This table holds 85,000 to 90,000 clones, 94% found once. This clone was seen a single time. The chain recombines TRBV5-1 with TRBJ2-1, with D maybe TRBD2 (6 bases). The TCR comes from a female donor in good health, enrolled as a control in a pregnancy study. Sequencing used peripheral blood, obtained after pregnancy. DNA of the CDR3: TGCGCCAGCAGTGGTGGGGGACTGTACAATGAGCAGTTCTTC. It codes for CASSGGGLYNEQFF.